This paragraph reports one T cell receptor beta chain. The data stem from a study of blood T cell repertoires in COVID-19. Study summary: The United States, Italy and Spain provided the acute and convalescent COVID-19 samples. T cells, B-cell-depleted T cells, or PBMCs supplied cDNA or gDNA.

Generated by immunoSEQ multiplex PCR, the TCRdb table keeps only in-frame clones and is missing some. This sample carries around 99,000 clones, approximately 90% of them seen once, and the ten largest clones take approximately 1.2%. Germline V gene data show CDR1 as GTSNPN and CDR2 as SVGIG (reference sequence). The CDR3 spans 18 residues. The J segment lost 4 bases and the V segment lost 0 bases, leaving 17 bases of the junction unmatched. The material sequenced was peripheral blood. The chain carries TRBV30 and TRBJ1-2, with 7 bases fitting TRBD1. The clonotype comes from a woman in her 30s with acute or convalescent COVID-19. The CDR3 coding sequence is TGTGCCTGGAGTGTACTCCCCCCGCGACAGGGCCGAATCTATGGCTACACCTTC. This translates into CAWSVLPPRQGRIYGYTF.